Only one count was recorded for the clone carrying this T cell receptor (beta chain). What it recognizes is unknown. Whenever a sample was processed, at least 6.5 million PBMCs were isolated. Every sample gave at least 5 micrograms of total RNA when it was extracted. The data stem from a study of blood T cells in healthy people across ages. Study-wide results and limits: For the donors, CMV status was unknown and possibly confounded expanded clonotype changes.

This CDR3 has 15 amino acids. CDR1 KGHDR and CDR2 SFDVKD come from the germline V gene. Trimming took 8 bases from V and 4 from J, leaving 17 bases between them. Alongside a J-beta primer mix, a sample-barcoded 5' primer served in a second PCR lasting about 7 to 11 cycles. TCRdb reprocessed the 5' RACE reads with MiXCR, giving one entry per CDR3 protein. Of roughly 1,500,000 distinct CDR3 sequences listed, approximately 38% are singletons. This clonotype was obtained from a young woman in good health. The source material was blood. The rearrangement uses TRBV24-1 and TRBJ2-1; no firm D call. The CDR3, as DNA: TGTGCCACCACATACCGGGCCCAAAGGTACAATGAGCAGTTCTTC. Amino acids: CATTYRAQRYNEQFF.